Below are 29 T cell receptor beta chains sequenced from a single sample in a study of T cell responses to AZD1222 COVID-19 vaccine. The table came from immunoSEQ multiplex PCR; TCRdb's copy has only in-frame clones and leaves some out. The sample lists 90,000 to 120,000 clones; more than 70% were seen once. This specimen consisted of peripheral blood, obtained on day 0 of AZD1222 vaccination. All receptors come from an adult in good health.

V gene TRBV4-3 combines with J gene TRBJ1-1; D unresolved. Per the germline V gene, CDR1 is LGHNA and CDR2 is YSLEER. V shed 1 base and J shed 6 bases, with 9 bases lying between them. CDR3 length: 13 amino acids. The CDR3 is CASSQVIGPEAFF. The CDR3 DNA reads TGCGCCAGCAGCCAAGTCATAGGGCCTGAAGCTTTCTTT.

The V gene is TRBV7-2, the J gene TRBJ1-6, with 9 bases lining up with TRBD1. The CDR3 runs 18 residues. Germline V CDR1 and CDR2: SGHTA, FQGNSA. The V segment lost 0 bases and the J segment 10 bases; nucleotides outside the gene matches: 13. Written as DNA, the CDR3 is TGTGCCAGCAGCTTAGCTAGCCTAGGACAGGGGCAGGTATCACCCCTCCACTTT. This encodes CASSLASLGQGQVSPLHF.

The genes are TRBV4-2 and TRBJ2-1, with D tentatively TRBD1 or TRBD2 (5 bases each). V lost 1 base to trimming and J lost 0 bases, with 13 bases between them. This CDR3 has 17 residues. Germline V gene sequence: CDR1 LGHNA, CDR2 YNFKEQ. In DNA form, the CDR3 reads TGTGCCAGCAGCCAAGCCCTATCAGGGAGCTCCTACAATGAGCAGTTCTTC. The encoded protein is CASSQALSGSSYNEQFF.

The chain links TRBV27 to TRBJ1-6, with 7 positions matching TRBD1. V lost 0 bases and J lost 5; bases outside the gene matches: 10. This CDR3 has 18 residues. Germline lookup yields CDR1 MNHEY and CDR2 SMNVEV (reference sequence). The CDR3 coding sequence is TGTGCCAGCAGTTTATCGCCCCTGAACAGGGGCAATAATTCACCCCTCCACTTT. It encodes CASSLSPLNRGNNSPLHF.

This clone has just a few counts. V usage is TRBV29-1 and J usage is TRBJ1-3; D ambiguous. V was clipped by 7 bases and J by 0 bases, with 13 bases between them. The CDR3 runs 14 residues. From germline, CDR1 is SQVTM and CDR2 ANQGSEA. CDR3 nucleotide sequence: TGCAGCGCGCAGGACGGCTACTCTGGAAACACCATATATTTT. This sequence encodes CSAQDGYSGNTIYF.

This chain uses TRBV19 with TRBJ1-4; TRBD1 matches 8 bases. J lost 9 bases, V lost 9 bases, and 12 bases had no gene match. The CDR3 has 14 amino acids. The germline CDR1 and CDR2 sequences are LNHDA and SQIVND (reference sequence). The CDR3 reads CASTPGGAFKKLFF. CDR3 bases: TGTGCCAGCACACCAGGGGGCGCGTTCAAAAAACTGTTTTTT.

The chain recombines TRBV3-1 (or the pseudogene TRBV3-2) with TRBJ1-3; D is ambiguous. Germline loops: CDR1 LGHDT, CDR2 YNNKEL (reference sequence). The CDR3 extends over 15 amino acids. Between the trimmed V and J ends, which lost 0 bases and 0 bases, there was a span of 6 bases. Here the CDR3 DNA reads TGTGCCAGCAGCCAAGAGTTACGCTCTGGAAACACCATATATTTT. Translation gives CASSQELRSGNTIYF.

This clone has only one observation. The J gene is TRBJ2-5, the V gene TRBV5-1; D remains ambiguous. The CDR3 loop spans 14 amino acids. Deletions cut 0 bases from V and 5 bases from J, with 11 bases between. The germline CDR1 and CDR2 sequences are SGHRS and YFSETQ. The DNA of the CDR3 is TGCGCCAGCAGCTTGGATAGGGTCGGGGAGACCCAGTACTTC. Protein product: CASSLDRVGETQYF.

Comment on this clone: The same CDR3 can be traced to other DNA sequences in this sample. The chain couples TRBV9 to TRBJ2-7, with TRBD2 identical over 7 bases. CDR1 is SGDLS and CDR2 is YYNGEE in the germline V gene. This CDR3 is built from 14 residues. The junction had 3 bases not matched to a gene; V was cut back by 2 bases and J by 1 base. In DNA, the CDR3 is TGTGCCAGCAGCGTGGGCGGGAGTTCCTACGAGCAGTACTTC. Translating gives CASSVGGSSYEQYF.

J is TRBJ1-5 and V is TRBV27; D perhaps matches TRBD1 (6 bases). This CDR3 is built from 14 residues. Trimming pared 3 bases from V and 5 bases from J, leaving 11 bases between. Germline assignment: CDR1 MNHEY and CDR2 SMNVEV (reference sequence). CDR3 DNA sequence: TGTGCCAGCAGTTTGGCAGGGGCCGATCAGCCCCAGCATTTT. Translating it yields CASSLAGADQPQHF.

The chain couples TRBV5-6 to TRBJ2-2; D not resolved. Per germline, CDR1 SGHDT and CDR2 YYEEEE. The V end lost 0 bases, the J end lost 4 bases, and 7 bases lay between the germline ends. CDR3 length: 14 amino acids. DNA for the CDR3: TGTGCCAGCAGCTTGGGGATTTCCACCGGGGAGCTGTTTTTT. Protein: CASSLGISTGELFF.

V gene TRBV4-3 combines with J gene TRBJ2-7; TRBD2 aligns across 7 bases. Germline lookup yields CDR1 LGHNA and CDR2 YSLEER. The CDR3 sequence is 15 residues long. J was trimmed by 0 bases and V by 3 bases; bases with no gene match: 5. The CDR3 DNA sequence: TGCGCCAGCAGCCATAGCGGGTCGAGCTCCTACGAGCAGTACTTC. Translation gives CASSHSGSSSYEQYF.

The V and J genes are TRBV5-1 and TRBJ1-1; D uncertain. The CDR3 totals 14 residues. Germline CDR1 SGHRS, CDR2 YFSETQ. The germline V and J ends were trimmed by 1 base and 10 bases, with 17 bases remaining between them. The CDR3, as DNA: TGCGCCAGCAGCTTGTCGACGGGTAGGGAGGGAGCTTTCTTT. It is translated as CASSLSTGREGAFF.

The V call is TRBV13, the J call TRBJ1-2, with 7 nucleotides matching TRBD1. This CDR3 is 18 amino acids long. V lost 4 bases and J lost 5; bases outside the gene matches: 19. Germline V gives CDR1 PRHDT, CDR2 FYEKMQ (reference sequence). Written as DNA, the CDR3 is TGTGCCAGCAGCTCCTTAGGGTTCCGACAGGGCGTTCCTTATGGCTACACCTTC. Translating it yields CASSSLGFRQGVPYGYTF.

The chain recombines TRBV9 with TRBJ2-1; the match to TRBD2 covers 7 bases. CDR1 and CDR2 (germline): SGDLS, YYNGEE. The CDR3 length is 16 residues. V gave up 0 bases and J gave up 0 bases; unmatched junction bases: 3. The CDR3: CASSVGWTSSYNEQFF. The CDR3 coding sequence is TGTGCCAGCAGCGTAGGGTGGACTAGCTCCTACAATGAGCAGTTCTTC.

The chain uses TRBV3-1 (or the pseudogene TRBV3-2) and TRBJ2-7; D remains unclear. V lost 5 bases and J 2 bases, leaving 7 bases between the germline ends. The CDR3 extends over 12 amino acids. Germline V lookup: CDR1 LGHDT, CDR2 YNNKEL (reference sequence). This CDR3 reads CASSFLAYEQYF. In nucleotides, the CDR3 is TGTGCCAGCAGCTTCCTGGCCTACGAGCAGTACTTC.

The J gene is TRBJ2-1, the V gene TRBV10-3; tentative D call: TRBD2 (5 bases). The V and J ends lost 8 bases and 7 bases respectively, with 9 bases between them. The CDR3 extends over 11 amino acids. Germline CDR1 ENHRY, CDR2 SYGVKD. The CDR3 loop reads CAIGRENEQFF. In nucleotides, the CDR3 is TGTGCCATCGGCCGGGAAAATGAGCAGTTCTTC.

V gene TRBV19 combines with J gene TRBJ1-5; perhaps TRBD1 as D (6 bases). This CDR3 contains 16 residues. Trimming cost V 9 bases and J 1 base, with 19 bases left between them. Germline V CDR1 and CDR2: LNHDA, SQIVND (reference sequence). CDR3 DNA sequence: TGTGCCAGCCAAGATGGGGCAGGGGTGAGCAATCAGCCCCAGCATTTT. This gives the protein CASQDGAGVSNQPQHF.

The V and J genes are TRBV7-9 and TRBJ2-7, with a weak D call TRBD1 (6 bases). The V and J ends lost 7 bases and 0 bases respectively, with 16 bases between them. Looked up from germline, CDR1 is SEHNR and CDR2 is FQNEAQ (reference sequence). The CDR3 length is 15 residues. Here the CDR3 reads CASTHRQGSSYEQYF. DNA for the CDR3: TGTGCCAGCACCCATCGGCAGGGGAGCTCCTACGAGCAGTACTTC. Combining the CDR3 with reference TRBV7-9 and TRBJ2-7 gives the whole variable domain DTGVSQNPRHKITKRGQNVTFRCDPISEHNRLYWYRQTLGQGPEFLTYFQNEAQLEKSRLLSDRFSAERPKGSFSTLEIQRTEQGDSAMYLCASTHRQGSSYEQYFGPGTRLTVT.

The DNA of the CDR3 is TGTGCCAGCAGAAGGGACAGCGTTTACGAGCAGTACTTC. This encodes CASRRDSVYEQYF. This chain joins TRBV12-3 or TRBV12-4 and TRBJ2-7; 7 bases fit TRBD1. J lost 4 bases, V lost 6 bases, and 6 bases had no gene match. This CDR3 has 13 residues.

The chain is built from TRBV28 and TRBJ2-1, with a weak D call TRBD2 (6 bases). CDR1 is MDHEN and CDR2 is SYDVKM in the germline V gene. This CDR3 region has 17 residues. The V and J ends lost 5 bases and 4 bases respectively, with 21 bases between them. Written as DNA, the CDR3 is TGTGCCAGCAGTATCCCCGGGCTAGCGAGAGTTTACAATGAGCAGTTCTTC. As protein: CASSIPGLARVYNEQFF.

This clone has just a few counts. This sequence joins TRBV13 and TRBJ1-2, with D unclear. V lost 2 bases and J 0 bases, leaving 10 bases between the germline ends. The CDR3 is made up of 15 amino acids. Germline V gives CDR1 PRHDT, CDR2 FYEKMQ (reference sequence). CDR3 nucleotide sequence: TGTGCCAGCAGCTTAAAGGGCAGCGCTAACTATGGCTACACCTTC. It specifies CASSLKGSANYGYTF.

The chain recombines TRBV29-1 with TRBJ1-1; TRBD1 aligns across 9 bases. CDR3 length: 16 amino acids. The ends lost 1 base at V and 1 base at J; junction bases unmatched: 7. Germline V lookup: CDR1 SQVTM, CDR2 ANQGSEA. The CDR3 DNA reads TGCAGCGTTGAAGTAACCCCGGGACAGGGGAACACTGAAGCTTTCTTT. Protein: CSVEVTPGQGNTEAFF.

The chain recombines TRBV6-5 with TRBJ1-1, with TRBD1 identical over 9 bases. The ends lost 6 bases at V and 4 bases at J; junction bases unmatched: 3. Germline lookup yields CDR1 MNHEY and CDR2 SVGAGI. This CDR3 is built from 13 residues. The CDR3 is CASRDRGFTEAFF. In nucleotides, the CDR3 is TGTGCCAGCAGGGACAGGGGATTCACTGAAGCTTTCTTT.

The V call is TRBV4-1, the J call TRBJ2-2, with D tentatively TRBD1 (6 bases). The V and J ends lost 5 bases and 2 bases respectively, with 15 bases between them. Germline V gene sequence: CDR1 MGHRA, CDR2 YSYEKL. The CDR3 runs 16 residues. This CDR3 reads CASSGSGQLNTGELFF. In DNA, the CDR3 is TGCGCCAGCAGCGGGAGCGGACAGCTAAACACCGGGGAGCTGTTTTTT.

The CDR3 nucleotides are TGTGCCAGCAGTGACAGGTCTAGCACAGATACGCAGTATTTT. Its protein is CASSDRSSTDTQYF. The chain has TRBV6-4 and TRBJ2-3; unclear D gene. Germline assignment: CDR1 MRHNA and CDR2 SNTAGT. V shed 2 bases and J shed 0 bases, with 6 bases lying between them. This CDR3 is 14 amino acids long.

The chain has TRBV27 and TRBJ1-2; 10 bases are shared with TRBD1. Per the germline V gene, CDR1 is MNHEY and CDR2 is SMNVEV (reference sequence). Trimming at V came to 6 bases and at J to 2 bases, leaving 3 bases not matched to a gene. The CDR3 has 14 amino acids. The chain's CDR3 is CASRKDRGNYGYTF. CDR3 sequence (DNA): TGTGCCAGCAGAAAGGACAGGGGGAACTATGGCTACACCTTC.

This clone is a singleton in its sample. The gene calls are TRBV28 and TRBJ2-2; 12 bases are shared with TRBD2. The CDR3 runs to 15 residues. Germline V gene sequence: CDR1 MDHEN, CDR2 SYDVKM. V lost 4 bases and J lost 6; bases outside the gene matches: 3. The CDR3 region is CASSSLAGGPGELFF. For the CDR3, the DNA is TGTGCCAGCAGTTCACTAGCGGGAGGCCCCGGGGAGCTGTTTTTT.

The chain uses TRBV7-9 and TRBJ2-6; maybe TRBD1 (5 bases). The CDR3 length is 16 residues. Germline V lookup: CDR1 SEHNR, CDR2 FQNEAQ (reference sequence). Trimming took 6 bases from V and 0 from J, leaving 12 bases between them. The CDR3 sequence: CASRPDTFSGANVLTF. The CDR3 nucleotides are TGTGCCAGCAGACCGGACACCTTCTCTGGGGCCAACGTCCTGACTTTC.